This T cell receptor beta chain was recorded in a study of T-cell reconstitution after alpha-beta-depleted transplantation in children. Germline V gene sequence: CDR1 SQVTM, CDR2 ANQGSEA. CDR3 length: 14 amino acids. V was pared by 7 bases and J by 4 bases, with 16 bases between. As it was prepared, the TCRbeta library received unique molecular identifiers. MiXCR, run by TCRdb on the PCR reads, gives a single entry per CDR3 protein. In the table there are around 300,000 distinct CDR3 sequences, around a tenth of which are singletons. This clonotype was picked up many times. V is TRBV29-1 and J is TRBJ2-2; D is perhaps TRBD1 or TRBD2 (7 bases each). This specimen was PBMCs, taken before TCRalphabeta/CD19-depleted stem cell transplant. This TCR came from a boy in the first two years of life with acute myeloid leukemia, due to receive a stem cell transplant. The CDR3 sequence is CSGQGAGITGELFF. In nucleotides, the CDR3 is TGCAGCGGACAGGGAGCGGGAATCACCGGGGAGCTGTTTTTT.